The 23 T cell receptor beta chains presented below share a single source sample, sequenced in a study of beta chain features in type 1 diabetes. Isolated RNA was reverse transcribed in full, so expressed TCRB transcripts were sequenced. Clones were sequenced by immunoSEQ multiplex PCR, and TCRdb holds only the in-frame ones, with some missing. The table includes approximately 280,000 clones, approximately 16% detected once. These receptors are not linked to any known antigen. Findings and caveats of the study: In all four CD4+ subsets, TCRB CDR3 length was significantly, moderately reduced in type 1 diabetes.

The sequencing input was naive CD4+ T cells from blood. The receptors stem from a man aged 18 to 30 with type 1 diabetes.

The chain employs TRBV18 and TRBJ1-6; D unresolved. The CDR3 runs to 14 residues. Germline values: CDR1 KGHSH, CDR2 LQKENI. Trimming left V 3 bases short and J 10 bases short, with 13 bases between. The CDR3 loop reads CASSPSGGDSPLHF. The CDR3 DNA is TGTGCCAGCTCACCGTCCGGCGGCGACTCACCCCTCCACTTT.

In this sample, this clone turned up a few times. The CDR3 loop reads CASSLYPGTLIHTQYF. CDR3 DNA sequence: TGTGCCAGCAGTTTATACCCCGGGACACTTATCCATACGCAGTATTTT. The chain employs TRBV28 and TRBJ2-3, with a possible D match to TRBD1 (6 bases). Trimming stripped 1 base from V and 7 bases from J, with 18 bases between. CDR3 length: 16 residues. Germline V CDR1 and CDR2: MDHEN, SYDVKM.

CDR3 in DNA: TGTGCCAGCAGTCCCATGGCCGGGACTAGCGCCCCGGGCCTGAATACGCAGTATTTT. Protein: CASSPMAGTSAPGLNTQYF. This sequence joins TRBV7-9 and TRBJ2-3; 10 bases map to TRBD2. CDR1 is SEHNR and CDR2 is FQNEAQ in the germline V gene (reference sequence). This CDR3 region has 19 residues. V shed 6 bases, J shed 7 bases, and the junction held 22 bases outside the gene matches. Drawing the rest from reference TRBV7-9 and TRBJ2-3, the complete variable domain is DTGVSQNPRHKITKRGQNVTFRCDPISEHNRLYWYRQTLGQGPEFLTYFQNEAQLEKSRLLSDRFSAERPKGSFSTLEIQRTEQGDSAMYLCASSPMAGTSAPGLNTQYFGPGTRLTVL.

This clone came up a few times. The J gene is TRBJ2-1, the V gene TRBV10-3, with 7 bases fitting TRBD1. The CDR3 has 14 amino acids. V dropped 6 bases and J dropped 2; count of bases not matched to a gene: 4. CDR1 is ENHRY, CDR2 SYGVKD, per germline. The CDR3, as DNA: TGTGCCATCAGCTCACAGGGGCCCTACAATGAGCAGTTCTTC. It encodes CAISSQGPYNEQFF.

This clone appeared a few times. The CDR3 nucleotides are TGCAGCGTCGGACTAGCGGGGGGGCATAATGAGCAGTTCTTC. It encodes CSVGLAGGHNEQFF. The chain couples TRBV29-1 to TRBJ2-1, with 15 bases that match TRBD2. The CDR3 runs 14 residues. J lost 7 bases, V lost 6 bases, and 4 bases had no gene match. In germline, CDR1 is SQVTM, CDR2 ANQGSEA.

For the CDR3, the DNA is TGTGCCAGCAGCGTACAGGGCGGGGTCACCGGGGAGCTGTTTTTT. It codes for CASSVQGGVTGELFF. V gene TRBV9 combines with J gene TRBJ2-2; perhaps TRBD2 as D (6 bases). This CDR3 comprises 15 residues. Trimming took off 1 base at V and 4 bases at J, with 11 bases between the two ends. The germline gives CDR1 SGDLS, CDR2 YYNGEE.

V is TRBV7-2 and J is TRBJ2-3, with 8 bases lining up with TRBD2. This CDR3 spans 16 amino acids. The V segment lost 5 bases and the J segment 1 base; nucleotides outside the gene matches: 8. CDR1 is SGHTA and CDR2 is FQGNSA in the germline V gene. The CDR3 reads CASSHSRGARTDTQYF. The CDR3 DNA follows: TGTGCCAGCAGCCACTCGCGGGGGGCCCGCACAGATACGCAGTATTTT.

This rearrangement joins TRBV6-4 to TRBJ2-1; 8 bases are a match to TRBD2. After removal of 4 bases from V and 6 bases from J, the junction contained 14 bases not matched to a gene. This CDR3 region has 17 residues. Per the germline V gene, CDR1 is MRHNA and CDR2 is SNTAGT. The CDR3 here is CASSVESGSSTGNEQFF. The DNA for the CDR3 is TGTGCCAGCAGTGTGGAGAGCGGGAGTAGTACGGGCAATGAGCAGTTCTTC.

The chain employs TRBV18 and TRBJ2-6, with no clear D. V was trimmed by 2 bases and J by 2 bases, leaving 7 bases between them. Per the germline V gene, CDR1 is KGHSH and CDR2 is LQKENI. The CDR3 is 15 residues long. The CDR3 coding sequence is TGTGCCAGCTCACCAACCCGGGCTGGGGCCAACGTCCTGACTTTC. This encodes CASSPTRAGANVLTF.

This clone was found a few times. V gene TRBV10-3 combines with J gene TRBJ2-7; 7 nucleotides align to TRBD1. V gave up 4 bases and J gave up 9 bases; unmatched junction bases: 3. CDR3 length: 11 residues. Per the germline V gene, CDR1 is ENHRY and CDR2 is SYGVKD. The CDR3 protein is CAISGDSGQYF. In DNA, the CDR3 is TGTGCCATCAGTGGGGACAGCGGGCAGTACTTC.

The V gene is TRBV2, the J gene TRBJ1-1; the D is unclear. Between the trimmed V and J ends, which lost 6 bases and 2 bases, there was a span of 10 bases. Germline V gene data show CDR1 as SNHLY and CDR2 as FYNNEI. This CDR3 spans 13 amino acids. The CDR3 loop reads CASSLAPNTEAFF. DNA of the CDR3: TGTGCCAGCAGCCTTGCGCCTAACACTGAAGCTTTCTTT.

The chain couples TRBV5-4 to TRBJ1-5, with D unresolved. Per germline, CDR1 SGHNT and CDR2 YYREEE (reference sequence). V lost 1 base to trimming and J lost 4 bases, with 9 bases between them. CDR3 length equals 14 residues. The CDR3 is CASSLFGMNQPQHF. The CDR3 bases are TGTGCCAGCAGCTTGTTCGGTATGAATCAGCCCCAGCATTTT. The full variable domain, in which reference TRBV5-4 and TRBJ1-5 provide the parts outside the CDR3, is ETGVTQSPTHLIKTRGQQVTLRCSSQSGHNTVSWYQQALGQGPQFIFQYYREEENGRGNFPPRFSGLQFPNYSSELNVNALELDDSALYLCASSLFGMNQPQHFGDGTRLSIL.

The V gene is TRBV5-1, the J gene TRBJ1-1; 8 bases line up with TRBD1. Trimming at V came to 2 bases and at J to 10 bases, leaving 10 bases not matched to a gene. This CDR3 has 14 residues. Looked up from germline, CDR1 is SGHRS and CDR2 is YFSETQ. CDR3 residues: CASSFGTGAGRAFF. The CDR3 DNA follows: TGCGCCAGCAGCTTCGGGACAGGCGCCGGGAGAGCTTTCTTT. Together with reference TRBV5-1 and TRBJ1-1, the CDR3 gives the full variable domain: KAGVTQTPRYLIKTRGQQVTLSCSPISGHRSVSWYQQTPGQGLQFLFEYFSETQRNKGNFPGRFSGRQFSNSRSEMNVSTLELGDSALYLCASSFGTGAGRAFFGQGTRLTVV.

The chain joins TRBV14 to TRBJ2-1; a weak D match, TRBD1 (6 bases). The CDR3 sequence is 15 residues long. Germline V gene data show CDR1 as SGHDN and CDR2 as FVKESK. Trimming removed 8 bases from V and 0 bases from J, with 14 bases in between. The CDR3 loop reads CASSKVTGSYNEQFF. The CDR3 region has the DNA TGTGCCAGCTCGAAAGTGACAGGCTCCTACAATGAGCAGTTCTTC.

V is TRBV5-1 and J is TRBJ2-7, with 10 bases aligning to TRBD2. J lost 1 base, V lost 4 bases, and 5 bases had no gene match. The CDR3 is 15 amino acids. Germline CDR1 SGHRS, CDR2 YFSETQ. CDR3 sequence: CASSRTSGFSYEQYF. The CDR3 coding sequence is TGCGCCAGCAGCCGGACTAGCGGATTTTCCTACGAGCAGTACTTC.

The sample holds a few counts of this clone. The rearrangement links TRBV30 to TRBJ2-3, with a tentative D call TRBD1 (5 bases). The length of the CDR3 is 13 residues. V was pared by 4 bases and J by 2 bases, with 10 bases between. Germline V gene lookup returns CDR1 GTSNPN and CDR2 SVGIG (reference sequence). The CDR3 spells CAWNQGYTDTQYF. The CDR3 nucleotides are TGTGCCTGGAATCAGGGTTACACAGATACGCAGTATTTT.

This clone has more than one count but fewer than ten. The chain joins TRBV7-2 to TRBJ2-7; 10 nucleotides line up with TRBD2. V lost 6 bases and J lost 5; bases outside the gene matches: 13. There are 16 residues in the CDR3. Germline CDR1 reads SGHTA; CDR2 reads FQGNSA. The CDR3 region is CASRPKSGRGSDEQYF. CDR3 nucleotides: TGTGCCAGCAGGCCCAAAAGCGGGAGGGGGTCCGACGAGCAGTACTTC.

This clone was found a few times. The CDR3 nucleotides are TGTGCCTGGAGTAATACAGGGGTGGAAAAACTGTTTTTT. Translating it yields CAWSNTGVEKLFF. The chain joins TRBV30 to TRBJ1-4; 7 bases agree with TRBD1. V gave up 2 bases and J gave up 8 bases; unmatched junction bases: 5. The CDR3 is made up of 13 amino acids. The germline CDR1 and CDR2 sequences are GTSNPN and SVGIG (reference sequence).

V and J are TRBV7-9 and TRBJ1-2, with D hard to call. The CDR3 is 14 amino acids. V was cut by 0 bases and J by 8 bases, with 13 bases left in between. Germline CDR1 is SEHNR and CDR2 is FQNEAQ (reference sequence). The chain's CDR3 is CASSLALPSGGYTF. Here the CDR3 DNA reads TGTGCCAGCAGCTTAGCGCTTCCATCCGGGGGCTACACCTTC. Supplemented by reference TRBV7-9 and TRBJ1-2, the full variable domain reads DTGVSQNPRHKITKRGQNVTFRCDPISEHNRLYWYRQTLGQGPEFLTYFQNEAQLEKSRLLSDRFSAERPKGSFSTLEIQRTEQGDSAMYLCASSLALPSGGYTFGSGTRLTVV.

This clone was found a few times. This chain links TRBV29-1 with TRBJ2-2; TRBD2 matches at 12 bases. The V segment lost 4 bases and the J segment 1 base; nucleotides outside the gene matches: 7. From germline, CDR1 is SQVTM and CDR2 ANQGSEA. This CDR3 contains 17 residues. In nucleotides, the CDR3 is TGCAGCGTTGGGCTAGCGGGAGGGGGGAAGAACACCGGGGAGCTGTTTTTT. Its translation is CSVGLAGGGKNTGELFF.

The table lists this clone with a few counts. The J gene is TRBJ2-3, the V gene TRBV19; weak D call: TRBD1 (5 bases). From germline, CDR1 is LNHDA and CDR2 SQIVND (reference sequence). Between the trimmed V and J ends, which lost 4 bases and 6 bases, there was a span of 8 bases. This CDR3 contains 12 residues. The CDR3 coding sequence is TGTGCCAGTAGTAACAGGTGGGATACGCAGTATTTT. Amino acid sequence: CASSNRWDTQYF.

The chain uses TRBV4-1 and TRBJ2-5; TRBD1 is a possible D gene (7 bases). This CDR3 has 14 residues. Trimming left V 3 bases short and J 5 bases short, with 13 bases between. Germline V gives CDR1 MGHRA, CDR2 YSYEKL. The CDR3 is CASSQAGQRETQYF. CDR3 DNA: TGCGCCAGCAGCCAGGCGGGACAGAGGGAGACCCAGTACTTC.

This clone was detected only a few times. The chain is built from TRBV29-1 and TRBJ1-5; D gene ambiguous. Trimming pared 5 bases from V and 6 bases from J, leaving 11 bases between. Germline lookup yields CDR1 SQVTM and CDR2 ANQGSEA. The CDR3 extends over 12 amino acids. The CDR3 DNA sequence: TGCAGCGTTTGGACTTCCGGTCAGCCCCAGCATTTT. This encodes CSVWTSGQPQHF.